These T cell receptor beta chains were read from a single sample in a study of cytomegalovirus exposure and HLA in healthy donors. Some clones are missing from TCRdb's copy, which holds only in-frame ones; the method was immunoSEQ multiplex PCR. The table has roughly 83,000 clones, 70% to 75% seen once. The sample was PBMCs. These receptors were collected from a man aged 55-75 years in good health and CMV-seronegative. Each CDR3 is given with its conserved first and last residue. A D gene is named only where the DNA matches it firmly. Expanded clones get a size class; other rows say once, few or many, or leave the size out.

d_call: NA; v_call: TRBV6-1; clone_size: NA; j_call: TRBJ1-1; cdr3_aa: CASSAMGHTEAFF; cdr3_nt: TGTGCCAGCAGTGCAATGGGGCACACTGAAGCTTTCTTT
d_call: NA; v_call: TRBV5-1; clone_size: NA; j_call: TRBJ1-2; cdr3_aa: CASSLDSGMEYGYTF; cdr3_nt: TGCGCCAGCAGCTTGGATTCAGGGATGGAGTATGGCTACACCTTC
d_call: TRBD1; v_call: TRBV6-5; clone_size: few; j_call: TRBJ1-2; cdr3_aa: CASSYSTGANYGYTF; cdr3_nt: TGTGCCAGCAGTTACTCGACAGGGGCTAACTATGGCTACACCTTC
d_call: NA; v_call: TRBV2; clone_size: NA; j_call: TRBJ1-2; cdr3_aa: CASRGLRRYGYTF; cdr3_nt: TGTGCCAGCCGCGGACTCAGAAGGTATGGCTACACCTTC
d_call: TRBD1; v_call: TRBV6-4; clone_size: NA; j_call: TRBJ1-4; cdr3_aa: CASSERGREEKLFF; cdr3_nt: TGTGCCAGCAGTGAAAGGGGGCGGGAAGAAAAACTGTTTTTT
d_call: TRBD2; v_call: TRBV25-1; clone_size: NA; j_call: TRBJ2-7; cdr3_aa: CASSGSGASYEQYF; cdr3_nt: TGTGCCAGCAGTGGTAGCGGGGCCTCCTACGAGCAGTACTTC
d_call: TRBD2; v_call: TRBV6-6; clone_size: many; j_call: TRBJ2-7; cdr3_aa: CASSWSGEDQVQYF; cdr3_nt: TGTGCCAGCAGTTGGAGCGGGGAAGATCAGGTGCAGTACTTC
d_call: NA; v_call: TRBV5-1; clone_size: NA; j_call: TRBJ2-2; cdr3_aa: CASSFAGELFF; cdr3_nt: TGCGCCAGCAGCTTCGCCGGGGAGCTGTTTTTT
d_call: NA; v_call: TRBV29-1; clone_size: NA; j_call: TRBJ1-6; cdr3_aa: CSVGIAQGSPLHF; cdr3_nt: TGCAGCGTTGGGATCGCACAGGGTTCACCCCTCCACTTT
d_call: TRBD1; v_call: TRBV10-3; clone_size: NA; j_call: TRBJ2-7; cdr3_aa: CAISESGQGVAHEQYF; cdr3_nt: TGTGCCATCAGTGAGTCGGGACAGGGGGTCGCCCACGAGCAGTACTTC
d_call: TRBD2; v_call: TRBV6-5; clone_size: NA; j_call: TRBJ2-4; cdr3_aa: CASSWSSAGGNIQYF; cdr3_nt: TGTGCCAGCAGTTGGAGTTCAGCGGGGGGAAACATTCAGTACTTC
d_call: NA; v_call: TRBV5-1; clone_size: once; j_call: TRBJ2-5; cdr3_aa: CASSLQGSGETQYF; cdr3_nt: TGCGCCAGCAGCCTCCAGGGTTCCGGGGAGACCCAGTACTTC
d_call: NA; v_call: TRBV30; clone_size: NA; j_call: TRBJ2-7; cdr3_aa: CAWSRYGGLEQYF; cdr3_nt: TGTGCCTGGAGTCGTTACGGGGGACTGGAGCAGTACTTC
d_call: NA; v_call: TRBV4-1; clone_size: NA; j_call: TRBJ1-4; cdr3_aa: CASSPLVSLLGRPNEKLFF; cdr3_nt: TGCGCCAGCAGCCCTCTTGTCTCGCTGCTGGGGCGCCCTAATGAAAAACTGTTTTTT
d_call: TRBD1; v_call: TRBV19; clone_size: NA; j_call: TRBJ1-1; cdr3_aa: CASSTPVRQGTNTEAFF; cdr3_nt: TGTGCCAGTAGTACCCCGGTCCGACAGGGGACGAACACTGAAGCTTTCTTT
d_call: NA; v_call: TRBV4-1; clone_size: NA; j_call: TRBJ1-4; cdr3_aa: CASSQKTREKLFF; cdr3_nt: TGCGCCAGCAGCCAAAAAACCCGGGAAAAACTGTTTTTT
d_call: NA; v_call: TRBV9; clone_size: once; j_call: TRBJ2-5; cdr3_aa: CASSVVPGAGETQYF; cdr3_nt: TGTGCCAGCAGCGTAGTACCAGGGGCGGGAGAGACCCAGTACTTC
d_call: NA; v_call: TRBV29-1; clone_size: NA; j_call: TRBJ2-1; cdr3_aa: CSVAGTGGGYEQFF; cdr3_nt: TGCAGCGTTGCCGGGACTGGGGGTGGCTATGAGCAGTTCTTC
d_call: TRBD1; v_call: TRBV7-8; clone_size: NA; j_call: TRBJ2-3; cdr3_aa: CASSPTGGWTDTQYF; cdr3_nt: TGTGCCAGCAGCCCCACAGGGGGTTGGACAGATACGCAGTATTTT
d_call: TRBD1; v_call: TRBV6-6; clone_size: NA; j_call: TRBJ1-5; cdr3_aa: CASSYSGGDQPQHF; cdr3_nt: TGTGCCAGCAGTTACTCAGGGGGCGATCAGCCCCAGCATTTT
d_call: NA; v_call: TRBV2; clone_size: few; j_call: TRBJ1-5; cdr3_aa: CASSFLVFRSNQPQHF; cdr3_nt: TGTGCCAGCAGCTTTCTAGTGTTTCGGAGCAATCAGCCCCAGCATTTT
d_call: TRBD1; v_call: TRBV5-1; clone_size: NA; j_call: TRBJ2-1; cdr3_aa: CASSWVGTGVVNEQFF; cdr3_nt: TGCGCCAGCAGCTGGGTAGGGACAGGGGTAGTCAATGAGCAGTTCTTC
d_call: TRBD2; v_call: TRBV4-1; clone_size: once; j_call: TRBJ2-3; cdr3_aa: CASSQDKVAGTRTDTQYF; cdr3_nt: TGCGCCAGCAGCCAAGATAAGGTAGCGGGGACCCGCACAGATACGCAGTATTTT
d_call: TRBD1; v_call: TRBV11-2; clone_size: once; j_call: TRBJ1-2; cdr3_aa: CASSLGGQGAGYTF; cdr3_nt: TGTGCCAGCAGCTTAGGGGGACAGGGTGCTGGCTACACCTTC
d_call: NA; v_call: TRBV9; clone_size: NA; j_call: TRBJ1-1; cdr3_aa: CASSPLSREDTEAFF; cdr3_nt: TGTGCCAGCAGCCCCCTGAGCAGGGAGGACACTGAAGCTTTCTTT
d_call: TRBD2; v_call: TRBV6-5; clone_size: NA; j_call: TRBJ2-3; cdr3_aa: CASSYSSGASTDTQYF; cdr3_nt: TGTGCCAGCAGTTACTCGAGCGGGGCCAGCACAGATACGCAGTATTTT
d_call: NA; v_call: TRBV9; clone_size: NA; j_call: TRBJ1-6; cdr3_aa: CASSVGSDSPLHF; cdr3_nt: TGTGCCAGCAGCGTAGGTTCTGATTCACCCCTCCACTTT
d_call: TRBD2; v_call: TRBV4-2; clone_size: NA; j_call: TRBJ2-3; cdr3_aa: CASSQDTAGGRGDTQYF; cdr3_nt: TGTGCCAGCAGCCAAGATACCGCGGGGGGGCGGGGGGATACGCAGTATTTT
d_call: TRBD2; v_call: TRBV5-1; clone_size: once; j_call: TRBJ2-1; cdr3_aa: CASSFYGSGGSSYNEQFF; cdr3_nt: TGCGCCAGCAGCTTTTATGGTAGCGGGGGGAGCTCCTACAATGAGCAGTTCTTC
d_call: TRBD2; v_call: TRBV6-1; clone_size: once; j_call: TRBJ2-1; cdr3_aa: CASSEGSGGASYNEQFF; cdr3_nt: TGTGCCAGCAGTGAGGGTAGCGGGGGGGCAAGTTACAATGAGCAGTTCTTC
d_call: TRBD1; v_call: TRBV6-6; clone_size: NA; j_call: TRBJ2-2; cdr3_aa: CASSEGQRNTGELFF; cdr3_nt: TGTGCCAGCAGCGAGGGACAGAGGAACACCGGGGAGCTGTTTTTT
d_call: TRBD2; v_call: TRBV5-6; clone_size: NA; j_call: TRBJ2-3; cdr3_aa: CASSLGLAEPSTDTQYF; cdr3_nt: TGTGCCAGCAGCTTGGGGCTAGCGGAACCTAGCACAGATACGCAGTATTTT
d_call: NA; v_call: TRBV19; clone_size: NA; j_call: TRBJ1-5; cdr3_aa: CASSIEATRSNQPQHF; cdr3_nt: TGTGCCAGTAGTATAGAAGCAACGCGGAGCAATCAGCCCCAGCATTTT
d_call: TRBD2; v_call: TRBV7-3; clone_size: few; j_call: TRBJ2-1; cdr3_aa: CASSSRGTSGVNNEQFF; cdr3_nt: TGTGCCAGCAGCTCCCGTGGGACTAGCGGGGTGAACAATGAGCAGTTCTTC
d_call: TRBD2; v_call: TRBV6-4; clone_size: NA; j_call: TRBJ2-3; cdr3_aa: CASSASGGASDTQYF; cdr3_nt: TGTGCCAGCAGCGCTAGCGGGGGGGCCTCAGATACGCAGTATTTT
d_call: NA; v_call: TRBV6-5; clone_size: NA; j_call: TRBJ2-7; cdr3_aa: CASSYLGAITYEQYF; cdr3_nt: TGTGCCAGCAGTTACTTGGGGGCCATAACCTACGAGCAGTACTTC
d_call: TRBD2; v_call: TRBV5-4; clone_size: NA; j_call: TRBJ2-1; cdr3_aa: CASSLGEGVNEQFF; cdr3_nt: TGTGCCAGCAGCTTGGGGGAGGGAGTCAATGAGCAGTTCTTC
d_call: NA; v_call: TRBV7-8; clone_size: few; j_call: TRBJ1-1; cdr3_aa: CASSTSPDSREAFF; cdr3_nt: TGTGCCAGCAGCACCTCCCCGGACAGCCGTGAAGCTTTCTTT
d_call: TRBD1; v_call: TRBV5-1; clone_size: NA; j_call: TRBJ2-6; cdr3_aa: CASSLGQGASGANVLTF; cdr3_nt: TGCGCCAGCAGCCTAGGACAGGGGGCGTCTGGGGCCAACGTCCTGACTTTC
d_call: TRBD1; v_call: TRBV27; clone_size: NA; j_call: TRBJ2-1; cdr3_aa: CASKGNRGDEQFF; cdr3_nt: TGTGCCAGCAAAGGGAACAGGGGCGATGAGCAGTTCTTC
d_call: TRBD1; v_call: TRBV11-2; clone_size: NA; j_call: TRBJ2-7; cdr3_aa: CASSSVRQGPYEQYF; cdr3_nt: TGTGCCAGCAGCTCCGTTCGACAGGGCCCCTACGAGCAGTACTTC
d_call: NA; v_call: TRBV27; clone_size: NA; j_call: TRBJ1-6; cdr3_aa: CASSLSTGMAYNSPLHF; cdr3_nt: TGTGCCAGCAGTTTATCTACAGGGATGGCCTATAATTCACCCCTCCACTTT
d_call: TRBD1; v_call: TRBV7-3; clone_size: NA; j_call: TRBJ2-2; cdr3_aa: CASSYGTGSTGELFF; cdr3_nt: TGTGCCAGCAGCTACGGGACAGGGAGCACCGGGGAGCTGTTTTTT
d_call: TRBD1; v_call: TRBV6-1; clone_size: few; j_call: TRBJ1-5; cdr3_aa: CASSEGQGGSNQPQHF; cdr3_nt: TGTGCCAGCAGTGAAGGACAGGGGGGAAGCAATCAGCCCCAGCATTTT
d_call: TRBD1; v_call: TRBV2; clone_size: NA; j_call: TRBJ2-3; cdr3_aa: CASSPDRGRDTQYF; cdr3_nt: TGTGCCAGCAGTCCGGACAGGGGTAGAGATACGCAGTATTTT
d_call: NA; v_call: TRBV6-1; clone_size: few; j_call: TRBJ2-7; cdr3_aa: CATGGDSRQYF; cdr3_nt: TGTGCCACCGGCGGGGACTCACGGCAGTACTTC
d_call: NA; v_call: TRBV7-8; clone_size: few; j_call: TRBJ1-2; cdr3_aa: CASSPRTANYGYTF; cdr3_nt: TGTGCCAGCAGCCCACGCACGGCTAACTATGGCTACACCTTC
d_call: TRBD1; v_call: TRBV5-6; clone_size: NA; j_call: TRBJ2-7; cdr3_aa: CASSQILTGGLYEQYF; cdr3_nt: TGTGCCAGCAGCCAAATTTTGACAGGGGGTTTGTACGAGCAGTACTTC